This note documents a single TCR beta chain sequence. The antigen is not known. The CDR3 has 16 residues. The V gene's germline CDR1 is SGHTA and CDR2 FQGTGA. Unmatched junction bases numbered 9, after V lost 4 bases and J lost 6 bases. This entry is derived from a study of CD8 T cells in ankylosing spondylitis. Regarding the study as a whole: Characteristic, it appeared, of ankylosing spondylitis blood was a TCR beta motif of several highly homologous variants.

Using its own MiXCR run on the 5' RACE reads, TCRdb lists one record per CDR3 protein. Among about 420,000 distinct CDR3 sequences listed, around 24% were seen once. The clonotype originates from a male donor with ankylosing spondylitis. The rearrangement uses TRBV7-3 and TRBJ2-3; TRBD2 agrees at 11 bases. Sequencing was done on a sample of blood, either unsorted or a sorted T cell fraction (not recorded which). CDR3 nucleotide sequence: TGTGCCAGCAGCTCGGATAGCGGGAGGGTAACCGATACGCAGTATTTT. It translates to CASSSDSGRVTDTQYF.